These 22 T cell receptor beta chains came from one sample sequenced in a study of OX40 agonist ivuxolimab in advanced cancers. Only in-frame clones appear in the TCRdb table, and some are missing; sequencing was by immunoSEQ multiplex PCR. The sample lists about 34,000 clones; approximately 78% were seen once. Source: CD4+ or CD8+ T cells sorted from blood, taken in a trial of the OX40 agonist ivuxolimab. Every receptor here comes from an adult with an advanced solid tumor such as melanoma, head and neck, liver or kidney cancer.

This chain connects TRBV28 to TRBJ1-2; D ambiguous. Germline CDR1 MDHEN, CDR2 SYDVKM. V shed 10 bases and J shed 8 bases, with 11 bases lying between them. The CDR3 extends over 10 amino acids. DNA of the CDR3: TGTGCCACTGACCGAAGAGGCTACACCTTC. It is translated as CATDRRGYTF.

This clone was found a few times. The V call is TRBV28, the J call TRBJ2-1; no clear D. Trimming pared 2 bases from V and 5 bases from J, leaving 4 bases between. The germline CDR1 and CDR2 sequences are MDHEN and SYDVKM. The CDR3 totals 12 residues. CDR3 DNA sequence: TGTGCCAGCAGTTTAAGGGACAATGAGCAGTTCTTC. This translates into CASSLRDNEQFF.

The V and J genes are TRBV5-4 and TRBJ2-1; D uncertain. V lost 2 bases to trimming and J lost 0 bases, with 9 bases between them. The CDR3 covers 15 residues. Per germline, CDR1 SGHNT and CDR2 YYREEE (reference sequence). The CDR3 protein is CASSFPDYSYNEQFF. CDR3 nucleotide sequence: TGTGCCAGCAGCTTCCCCGATTACTCCTACAATGAGCAGTTCTTC.

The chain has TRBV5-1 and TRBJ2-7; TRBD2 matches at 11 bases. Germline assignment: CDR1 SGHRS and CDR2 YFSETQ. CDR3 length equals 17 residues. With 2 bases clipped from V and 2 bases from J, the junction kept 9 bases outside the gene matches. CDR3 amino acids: CASSFFTSGGETYEQYF. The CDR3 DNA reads TGCGCCAGCAGCTTTTTTACTAGCGGGGGCGAAACCTACGAGCAGTACTTC.

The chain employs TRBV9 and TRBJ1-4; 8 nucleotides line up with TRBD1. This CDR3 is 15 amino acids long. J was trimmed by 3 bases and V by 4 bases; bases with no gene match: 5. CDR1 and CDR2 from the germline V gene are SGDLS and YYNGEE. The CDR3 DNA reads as TGTGCCAGCAGCCCAACACAGGGGGCTAATGAAAAACTGTTTTTT. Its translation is CASSPTQGANEKLFF.

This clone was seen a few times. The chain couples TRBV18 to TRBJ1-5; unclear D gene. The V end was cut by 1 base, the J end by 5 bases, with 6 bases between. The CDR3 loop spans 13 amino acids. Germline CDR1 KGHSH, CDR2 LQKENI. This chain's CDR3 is CASSPRSDQPQHF. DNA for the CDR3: TGTGCCAGCTCACCACGTTCGGATCAGCCCCAGCATTTT.

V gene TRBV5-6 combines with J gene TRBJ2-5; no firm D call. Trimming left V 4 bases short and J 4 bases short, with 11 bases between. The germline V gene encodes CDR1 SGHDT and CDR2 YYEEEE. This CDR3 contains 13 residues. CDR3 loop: CASSRKVLETQYF. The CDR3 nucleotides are TGTGCCAGCAGCCGGAAGGTGTTAGAGACCCAGTACTTC.

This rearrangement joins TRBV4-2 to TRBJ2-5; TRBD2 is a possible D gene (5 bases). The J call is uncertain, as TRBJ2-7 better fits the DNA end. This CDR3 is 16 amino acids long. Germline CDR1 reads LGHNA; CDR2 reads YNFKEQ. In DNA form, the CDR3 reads TGTGCCAGCAGCCAAGAGGCGGGCAGAGCGATCTACGAGCAGTACTTC. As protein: CASSQEAGRAIYEQYF.

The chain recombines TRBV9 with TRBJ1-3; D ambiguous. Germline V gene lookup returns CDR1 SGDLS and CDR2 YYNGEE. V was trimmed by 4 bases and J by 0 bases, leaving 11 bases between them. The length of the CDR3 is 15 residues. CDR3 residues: CASSPLGISGNTIYF. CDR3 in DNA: TGTGCCAGCAGCCCGCTCGGGATCTCTGGAAACACCATATATTTT.

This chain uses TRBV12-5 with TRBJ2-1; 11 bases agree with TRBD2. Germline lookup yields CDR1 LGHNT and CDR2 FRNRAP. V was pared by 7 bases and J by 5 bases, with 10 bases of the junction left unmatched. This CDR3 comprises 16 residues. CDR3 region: CASDPIAGGFHNEQFF. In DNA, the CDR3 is TGTGCTAGTGACCCCATAGCGGGGGGGTTTCACAATGAGCAGTTCTTC.

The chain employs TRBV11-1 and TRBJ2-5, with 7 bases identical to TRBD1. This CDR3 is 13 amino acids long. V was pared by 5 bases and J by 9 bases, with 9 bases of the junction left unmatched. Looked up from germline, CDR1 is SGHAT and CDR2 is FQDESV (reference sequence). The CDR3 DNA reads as TGTGCCAGCAGCCCACAGGGGCCTGGGGCCCAGTACTTC. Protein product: CASSPQGPGAQYF.

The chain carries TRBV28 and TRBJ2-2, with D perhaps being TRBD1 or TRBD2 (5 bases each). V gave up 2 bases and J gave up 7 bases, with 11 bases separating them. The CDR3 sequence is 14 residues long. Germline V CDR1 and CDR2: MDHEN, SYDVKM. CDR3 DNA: TGTGCCAGCAGTTTAGAGGGGATGGGCGGGGAGCTGTTTTTT. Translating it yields CASSLEGMGGELFF.

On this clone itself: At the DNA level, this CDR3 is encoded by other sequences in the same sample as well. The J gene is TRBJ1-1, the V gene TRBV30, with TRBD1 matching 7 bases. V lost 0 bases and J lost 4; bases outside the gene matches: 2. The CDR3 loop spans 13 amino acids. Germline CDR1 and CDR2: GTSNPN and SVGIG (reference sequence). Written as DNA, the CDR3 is TGTGCCTGGAGTGTACAGGGGCGCACTGAAGCTTTCTTT. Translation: CAWSVQGRTEAFF.

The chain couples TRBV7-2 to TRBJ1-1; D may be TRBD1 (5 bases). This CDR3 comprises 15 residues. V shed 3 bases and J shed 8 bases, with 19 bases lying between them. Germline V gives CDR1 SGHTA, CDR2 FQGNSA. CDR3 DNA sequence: TGTGCCAGCAGCTTTATTTTTGGGACGGTGAAAGAAGCTTTCTTT. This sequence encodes CASSFIFGTVKEAFF.

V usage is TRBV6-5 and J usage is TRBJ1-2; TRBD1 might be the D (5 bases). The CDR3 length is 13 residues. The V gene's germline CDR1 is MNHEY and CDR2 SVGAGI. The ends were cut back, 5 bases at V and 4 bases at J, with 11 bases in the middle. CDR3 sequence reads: CASSETDTYGYTF. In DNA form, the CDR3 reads TGTGCCAGCAGTGAGACAGATACCTATGGCTACACCTTC.

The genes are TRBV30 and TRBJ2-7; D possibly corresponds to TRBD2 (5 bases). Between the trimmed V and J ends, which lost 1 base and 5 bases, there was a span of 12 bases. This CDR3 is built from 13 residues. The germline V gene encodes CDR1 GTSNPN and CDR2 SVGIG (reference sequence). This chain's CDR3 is CAWSGGRGNEQYF. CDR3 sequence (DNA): TGTGCCTGGAGTGGAGGACGGGGAAACGAGCAGTACTTC.

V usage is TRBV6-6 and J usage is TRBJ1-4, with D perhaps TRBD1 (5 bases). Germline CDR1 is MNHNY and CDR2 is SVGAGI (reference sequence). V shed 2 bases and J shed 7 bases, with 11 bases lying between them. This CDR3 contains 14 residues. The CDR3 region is CASSYGQGSEKLFF. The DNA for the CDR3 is TGTGCCAGCAGTTACGGGCAGGGTAGTGAAAAACTGTTTTTT.

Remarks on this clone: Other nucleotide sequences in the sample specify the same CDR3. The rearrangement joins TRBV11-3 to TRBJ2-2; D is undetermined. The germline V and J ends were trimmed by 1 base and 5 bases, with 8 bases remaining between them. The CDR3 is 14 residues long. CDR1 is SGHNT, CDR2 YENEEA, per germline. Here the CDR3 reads CASSLGGSTGELFF. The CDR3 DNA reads TGTGCCAGCAGCTTAGGCGGATCGACCGGGGAGCTGTTTTTT. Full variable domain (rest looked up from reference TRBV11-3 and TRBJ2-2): EAGVVQSPRYKIIEKKQPVAFWCNPISGHNTLYWYLQNLGQGPELLIRYENEEAVDDSQLPKDRFSAERLKGVDSTLKIQPAELGDSAVYLCASSLGGSTGELFFGEGSRLTVL.

CDR3 loop: CAISDSRGADNEQFF. The DNA of the CDR3 is TGTGCCATCAGTGATTCCCGGGGGGCCGACAATGAGCAGTTCTTC. The rearrangement links TRBV10-3 to TRBJ2-1; D perhaps matches TRBD2 (7 bases). The CDR3 sequence is 15 residues long. Germline lookup yields CDR1 ENHRY and CDR2 SYGVKD. Trimming left V 3 bases short and J 5 bases short, with 14 bases between.

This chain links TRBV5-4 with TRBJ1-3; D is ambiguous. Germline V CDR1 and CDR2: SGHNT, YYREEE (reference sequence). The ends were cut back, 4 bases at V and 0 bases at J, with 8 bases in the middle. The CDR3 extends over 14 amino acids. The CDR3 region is CASSPARSGNTIYF. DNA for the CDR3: TGTGCCAGCAGCCCCGCACGCTCTGGAAACACCATATATTTT.

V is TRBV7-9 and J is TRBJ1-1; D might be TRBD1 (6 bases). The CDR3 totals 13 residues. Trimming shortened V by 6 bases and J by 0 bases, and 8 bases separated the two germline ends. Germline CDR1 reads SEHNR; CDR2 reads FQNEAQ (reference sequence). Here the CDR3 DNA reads TGTGCCAGCAGAGGACAGTTGAACACTGAAGCTTTCTTT. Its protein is CASRGQLNTEAFF.

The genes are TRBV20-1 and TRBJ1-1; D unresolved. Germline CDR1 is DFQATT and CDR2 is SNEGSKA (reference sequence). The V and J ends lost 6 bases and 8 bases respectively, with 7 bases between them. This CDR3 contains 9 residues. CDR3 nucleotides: TGCAGTGCGTTCTACGAAGCTTTCTTT. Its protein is CSAFYEAFF.